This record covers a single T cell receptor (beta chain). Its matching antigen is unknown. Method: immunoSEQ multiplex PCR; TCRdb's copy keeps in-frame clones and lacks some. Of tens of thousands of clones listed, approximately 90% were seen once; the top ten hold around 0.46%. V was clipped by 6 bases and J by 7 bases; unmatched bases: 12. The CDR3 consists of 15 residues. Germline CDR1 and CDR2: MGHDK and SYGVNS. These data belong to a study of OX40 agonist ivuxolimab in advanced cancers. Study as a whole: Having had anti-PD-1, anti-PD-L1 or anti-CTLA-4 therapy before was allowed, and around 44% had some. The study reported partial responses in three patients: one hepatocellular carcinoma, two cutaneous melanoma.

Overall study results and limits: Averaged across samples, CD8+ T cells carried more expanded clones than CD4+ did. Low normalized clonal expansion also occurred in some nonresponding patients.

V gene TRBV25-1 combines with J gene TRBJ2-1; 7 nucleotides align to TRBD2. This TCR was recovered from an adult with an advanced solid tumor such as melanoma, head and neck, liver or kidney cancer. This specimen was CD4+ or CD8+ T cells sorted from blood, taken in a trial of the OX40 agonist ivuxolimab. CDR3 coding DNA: TGTGCCAGCAGGGAGACAGCGGGGAGGGCAAATGAGCAGTTCTTC. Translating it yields CASRETAGRANEQFF.